One and the same sample provided the 24 T cell receptor beta chains below, sequenced in a study of cytomegalovirus exposure and HLA in healthy donors. The PCR made use of 60 Vbeta and 13 Jbeta primers. Clones were sequenced by immunoSEQ multiplex PCR, and TCRdb holds only the in-frame ones, with some missing. The sample contains 100,000 or so clones, about 80% of which appear only once. Sequencing was carried out using PBMCs. The receptors here all came from a man aged 30-40 years in good health and CMV-seropositive.

The rearrangement uses TRBV28 and TRBJ2-7; 8 nucleotides line up with TRBD1. Germline CDR1 is MDHEN and CDR2 is SYDVKM. CDR3 length equals 15 residues. J lost 5 bases, V lost 6 bases, and 12 bases had no gene match. The CDR3 region is CASRATGTGSHEQYF. The CDR3 DNA follows: TGTGCCAGCAGGGCTACCGGGACAGGTTCCCACGAGCAGTACTTC.

This chain uses TRBV30 with TRBJ2-7; 9 bases align to TRBD1. After removal of 3 bases from V and 2 bases from J, the junction contained 8 bases not matched to a gene. Looked up from germline, CDR1 is GTSNPN and CDR2 is SVGIG (reference sequence). This CDR3 spans 15 amino acids. CDR3 in DNA: TGTGCCTGGAGGGGCTGGGACAGGGATACCTACGAGCAGTACTTC. Its translation: CAWRGWDRDTYEQYF.

J is TRBJ1-2 and V is TRBV29-1; unclear D gene. CDR1 SQVTM and CDR2 ANQGSEA come from the germline V gene. There are 13 residues in the CDR3. The ends were cut back, 3 bases at V and 7 bases at J, with 15 bases in the middle. CDR3 residues: CSVDGSQRSGYTF. The CDR3 DNA reads as TGCAGCGTTGACGGTTCCCAGCGGAGTGGCTACACCTTC.

The chain has TRBV6-1 and TRBJ1-5; D unclear. The germline gives CDR1 MNHNS, CDR2 SASEGT. V shed 11 bases and J shed 0 bases, with 11 bases lying between them. The CDR3 is made up of 13 amino acids. CDR3 coding DNA: TGTGCCTTGGCCCCTTATAGCAATCAGCCCCAGCATTTT. Amino acids: CALAPYSNQPQHF.

The count of this clone is one. V usage is TRBV2 and J usage is TRBJ2-1; TRBD2 matches at 12 bases. The V gene's germline CDR1 is SNHLY and CDR2 FYNNEI. V was pared by 4 bases and J by 7 bases, with 2 bases of the junction left unmatched. There are 14 residues in the CDR3. This chain's CDR3 is CASSGLAGGNEQFF. CDR3 DNA: TGTGCCAGCAGTGGCCTAGCGGGAGGGAATGAGCAGTTCTTC.

V gene TRBV19 combines with J gene TRBJ1-4; D might be TRBD1 (5 bases). Trimming took off 3 bases at V and 7 bases at J, with 15 bases between the two ends. Germline V gene data show CDR1 as LNHDA and CDR2 as SQIVND (reference sequence). The CDR3 covers 15 residues. The CDR3 sequence: CASSMGKGTGEKLFF. The CDR3 nucleotides are TGTGCCAGTAGTATGGGGAAAGGGACTGGTGAAAAACTGTTTTTT.

This rearrangement joins TRBV5-6 to TRBJ2-3; TRBD2 is a possible D gene (5 bases). With 2 bases removed from V and 2 bases from J, the gap between germline ends came to 6 bases. There are 13 residues in the CDR3. Germline loops: CDR1 SGHDT, CDR2 YYEEEE. For the CDR3, the DNA is TGTGCCAGCAGCTTCGGGGACACAGATACGCAGTATTTT. Its translation is CASSFGDTDTQYF. Looking up the rest from reference TRBV5-6 and TRBJ2-3 gives the full variable domain: DAGVTQSPTHLIKTRGQQVTLRCSPKSGHDTVSWYQQALGQGPQFIFQYYEEEERQRGNFPDRFSGHQFPNYSSELNVNALLLGDSALYLCASSFGDTDTQYFGPGTRLTVL.

This chain links TRBV7-2 with TRBJ2-5; TRBD2 might be the D (6 bases). Trimming took 8 bases from V and 4 from J, leaving 14 bases between them. The CDR3 consists of 13 residues. Germline values: CDR1 SGHTA, CDR2 FQGNSA. CDR3 sequence: CASAVDGGETQYF. The CDR3 DNA reads TGTGCCAGCGCGGTAGACGGGGGAGAGACCCAGTACTTC.

The rearrangement joins TRBV4-1 to TRBJ2-7; 7 bases agree with TRBD1. V shed 0 bases and J 4 bases; nucleotides not matched to a gene: 6. The CDR3 sequence is 15 residues long. In germline, CDR1 is MGHRA, CDR2 YSYEKL. As DNA, the CDR3 is TGCGCCAGCAGCCAAGATCGGGCAGGGGGATACGAGCAGTACGTC. Translation gives CASSQDRAGGYEQYV.

This clone is a singleton in its sample. The chain employs TRBV30 and TRBJ1-1, with 7 bases that match TRBD1. The CDR3 loop spans 13 amino acids. The V and J ends lost 8 bases and 2 bases, in that order; junction bases with no gene match: 8. The germline V gene has CDR1 GTSNPN and CDR2 SVGIG (reference sequence). The CDR3 loop is CARRTGLNTEAFF. In DNA form, the CDR3 reads TGTGCCCGGCGGACAGGTCTAAACACTGAAGCTTTCTTT. The entire variable domain, with the rest obtained from reference TRBV30 and TRBJ1-1, is as follows: SQTIHQWPATLVQPVGSPLSLECTVEGTSNPNLYWYRQAAGRGLQLLFYSVGIGQISSEVPQNLSASRPQDRQFILSSKKLLLSDSGFYLCARRTGLNTEAFFGQGTRLTVV.

The chain employs TRBV7-9 and TRBJ1-3; D call uncertain. Germline-derived CDR1 and CDR2 are SEHNR and FQNEAQ (reference sequence). The CDR3 length is 16 residues. The V end lost 5 bases, the J end lost 0 bases, and 14 bases lay between the germline ends. The CDR3 DNA reads TGTGCCAGCAGCCCCCCTGGGCGTCACTCTGGAAACACCATATATTTT. Its protein product is CASSPPGRHSGNTIYF.

Turning to this clone: Distinct nucleotide sequences in the sample also encode this CDR3. The rearrangement uses TRBV19 and TRBJ1-6; D call uncertain. This CDR3 has 15 amino acids. Germline CDR1 LNHDA, CDR2 SQIVND (reference sequence). With 5 bases removed from V and 5 bases from J, the gap between germline ends came to 13 bases. The DNA for the CDR3 is TGTGCCAGTAGTCCCCTGGGCAGGAATAATTCACCCCTCCACTTT. This encodes CASSPLGRNNSPLHF.

The chain combines TRBV4-1 with TRBJ2-2; 7 bases are a match to TRBD2. The CDR3 sequence is 15 residues long. CDR1 is MGHRA, CDR2 YSYEKL, per germline. The V gene end was trimmed by 1 base and the J gene end by 5 bases; junction bases not matched to a gene: 4. Written as DNA, the CDR3 is TGCGCCAGCAGCCAAGTTGGGGGGGAGACCGGGGAGCTGTTTTTT. This codes for CASSQVGGETGELFF.

The gene calls are TRBV6-1 and TRBJ1-2; 11 bases map to TRBD1. Germline values: CDR1 MNHNS, CDR2 SASEGT. The CDR3 spans 20 residues. The J segment lost 2 bases and the V segment lost 4 bases, leaving 18 bases of the junction unmatched. DNA for the CDR3: TGTGCCAGCAGTGGAGGAGGTTCAGGCGGACAGGGGGCTTCCAACTATGGCTACACCTTC. Protein: CASSGGGSGGQGASNYGYTF.

DNA of the CDR3: TGTGCCAGCATACAGGGATCGTCTGAAGCTTTCTTT. Translated, it gives CASIQGSSEAFF. The V and J genes are TRBV13 and TRBJ1-1; D may be TRBD1 (6 bases). The CDR3 sequence is 12 residues long. The V gene lost 7 bases and the J gene lost 6 bases, with 12 bases spanning the gap. Looked up from germline, CDR1 is PRHDT and CDR2 is FYEKMQ (reference sequence).

The chain is built from TRBV7-9 and TRBJ1-6; no firm D call. V shed 1 base and J shed 9 bases, with 10 bases lying between them. CDR1 is SEHNR and CDR2 is FQNEAQ in the germline V gene (reference sequence). The CDR3 spans 14 residues. For the CDR3, the DNA is TGTGCCAGCAGCTTAGGAGGGTACGGTTCACCCCTCCACTTT. Amino acid sequence: CASSLGGYGSPLHF.

J is TRBJ2-1 and V is TRBV7-2, with 11 nucleotides matching TRBD2. The V gene end was trimmed by 5 bases and the J gene end by 4 bases; junction bases not matched to a gene: 7. CDR3 length: 16 amino acids. Per germline, CDR1 SGHTA and CDR2 FQGNSA. CDR3 loop: CASSPRGTSGYNEQFF. CDR3 nucleotides: TGTGCCAGCAGCCCCCGGGGGACTAGCGGATACAATGAGCAGTTCTTC.

V is TRBV7-2 and J is TRBJ1-1, with D perhaps TRBD1 (6 bases). Trimming took 1 base from V and 5 from J, leaving 14 bases between them. CDR1 is SGHTA, CDR2 FQGNSA, per germline. The CDR3 is made up of 15 amino acids. The CDR3 DNA reads as TGTGCCAGCAGCTTAGTGGGCAGGGGAAGGACTGAAGCTTTCTTT. Its protein product is CASSLVGRGRTEAFF.

J is TRBJ2-1 and V is TRBV28; a possible D gene is TRBD1 (6 bases). The CDR3 sequence is 17 residues long. V was cut by 5 bases and J by 5 bases, with 22 bases left in between. CDR1 is MDHEN, CDR2 SYDVKM, per germline. The CDR3 nucleotides read TGTGCCAGCAGTCCAAACCCTGGGAGTGGGACAAACAATGAGCAGTTCTTC. Protein: CASSPNPGSGTNNEQFF.

This clone was seen a single time. The chain uses TRBV19 and TRBJ1-5; D is possibly TRBD1 (5 bases). Trimming took 3 bases from V and 6 from J, leaving 15 bases between them. Germline CDR1 and CDR2: LNHDA and SQIVND (reference sequence). This CDR3 is built from 15 residues. CDR3: CASSIPLGASQPQHF. CDR3 nucleotide sequence: TGTGCCAGTAGTATCCCTTTAGGGGCCAGTCAGCCCCAGCATTTT.

The sample holds a few counts of this clone. CDR3 DNA: TGTGCCAGCAGCTTGGCCCGCCAGGGTGGGTTAGCCTACGAGCAGTACTTC. Translated: CASSLARQGGLAYEQYF. The chain joins TRBV5-5 to TRBJ2-7, with D perhaps matching TRBD1 (5 bases). From germline, CDR1 is SGHKS and CDR2 YYEKEE (reference sequence). The CDR3 extends over 17 amino acids. Trimming stripped 0 bases from V and 2 bases from J, with 18 bases between.

This rearrangement joins TRBV7-9 to TRBJ2-1; the D gene is possibly TRBD1 (6 bases). This CDR3 has 15 amino acids. V shed 2 bases and J shed 0 bases, with 8 bases lying between them. Germline V gene sequence: CDR1 SEHNR, CDR2 FQNEAQ (reference sequence). For the CDR3, the DNA is TGTGCCAGCAGCTTATTCAGGGGCTCCTACAATGAGCAGTTCTTC. Translation: CASSLFRGSYNEQFF.

This chain uses TRBV2 with TRBJ2-5; D gene ambiguous. In germline, CDR1 is SNHLY, CDR2 FYNNEI. The length of the CDR3 is 12 residues. Trimming shortened V by 7 bases and J by 0 bases, and 6 bases separated the two germline ends. CDR3 in DNA: TGTGCCAGCACAGCGTACCAAGAGACCCAGTACTTC. Translating it yields CASTAYQETQYF.

Details on this clone: Other DNA variants within this sample encode the same CDR3. This chain joins TRBV9 and TRBJ2-3, with D perhaps matching TRBD1 (6 bases). Germline-derived CDR1 and CDR2 are SGDLS and YYNGEE. This CDR3 contains 15 residues. V lost 0 bases and J lost 0, with 8 bases in between. In DNA, the CDR3 is TGTGCCAGCAGCGTAGGTGGGGGCAGCACAGATACGCAGTATTTT. Translated: CASSVGGGSTDTQYF. Variable domain in full (rest from reference TRBV9 and TRBJ2-3): DSGVTQTPKHLITATGQRVTLRCSPRSGDLSVYWYQQSLDQGLQFLIQYYNGEERAKGNILERFSAQQFPDLHSELNLSSLELGDSALYFCASSVGGGSTDTQYFGPGTRLTVL.